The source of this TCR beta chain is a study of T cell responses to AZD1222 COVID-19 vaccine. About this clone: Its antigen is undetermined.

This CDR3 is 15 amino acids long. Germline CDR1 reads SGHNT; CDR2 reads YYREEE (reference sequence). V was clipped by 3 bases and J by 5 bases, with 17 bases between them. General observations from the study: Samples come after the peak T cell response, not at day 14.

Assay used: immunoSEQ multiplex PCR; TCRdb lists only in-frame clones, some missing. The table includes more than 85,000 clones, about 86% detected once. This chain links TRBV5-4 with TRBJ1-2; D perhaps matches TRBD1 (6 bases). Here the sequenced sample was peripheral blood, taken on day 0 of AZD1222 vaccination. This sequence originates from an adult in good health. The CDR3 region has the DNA TGTGCCAGCAGCTGGAAAGGACAGCCGGCTTATGGCTACACCTTC. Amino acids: CASSWKGQPAYGYTF.